This T cell receptor beta chain comes out of a study of T-cell reconstitution after alpha-beta-depleted transplantation in children. The germline V gene has CDR1 SGHTA and CDR2 FQGTGA. The V and J ends lost 4 bases and 4 bases respectively, with 16 bases between them. The CDR3 totals 15 residues. It was with unique molecular identifiers that the TCRbeta library was prepared. TCRdb called the PCR reads again in MiXCR, with one record for every CDR3 protein. The sample records 350,000 to 500,000 distinct CDR3 sequences, approximately 41% being singletons. General study results and limits: Reports say that about two months after transplant, the alpha-beta T cells came out of several hundred graft clones that had expanded.

About this clonotype itself: Its antigen is as yet unknown.

The source material was PBMCs, sampled before TCRalphabeta/CD19-depleted stem cell transplant. V and J are TRBV7-3 and TRBJ1-1, with D perhaps matching TRBD1 (5 bases). The TCR sequence derives from a girl aged 2 to 10 with aplastic anemia, due to receive a stem cell transplant. The CDR3 is CASSSTPGDPTEAFF. The CDR3 nucleotides read TGTGCCAGCAGCTCGACCCCCGGGGACCCCACTGAAGCTTTCTTT.